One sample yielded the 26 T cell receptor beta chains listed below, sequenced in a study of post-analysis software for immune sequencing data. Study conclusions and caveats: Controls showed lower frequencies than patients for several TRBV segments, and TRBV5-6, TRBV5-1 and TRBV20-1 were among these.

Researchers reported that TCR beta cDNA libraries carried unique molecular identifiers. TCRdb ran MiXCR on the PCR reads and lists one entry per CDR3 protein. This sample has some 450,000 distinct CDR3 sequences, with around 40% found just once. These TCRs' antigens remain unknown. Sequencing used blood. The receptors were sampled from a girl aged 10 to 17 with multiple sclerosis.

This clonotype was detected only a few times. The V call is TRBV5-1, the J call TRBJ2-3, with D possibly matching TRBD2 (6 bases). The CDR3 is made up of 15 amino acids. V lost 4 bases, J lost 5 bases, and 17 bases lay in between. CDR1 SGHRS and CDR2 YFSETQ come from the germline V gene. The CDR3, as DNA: TGCGCCAGCAGCGTCCATGGAACCGGGGGAGATACGCAGTATTTT. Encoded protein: CASSVHGTGGDTQYF.

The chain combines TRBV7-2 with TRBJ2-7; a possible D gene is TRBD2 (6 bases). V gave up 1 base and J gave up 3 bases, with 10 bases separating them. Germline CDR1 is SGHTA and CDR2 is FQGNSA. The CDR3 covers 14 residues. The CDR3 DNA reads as TGTGCCAGCAGCTTAGAGGAGGGGTACTACGAGCAGTACTTC. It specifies CASSLEEGYYEQYF.

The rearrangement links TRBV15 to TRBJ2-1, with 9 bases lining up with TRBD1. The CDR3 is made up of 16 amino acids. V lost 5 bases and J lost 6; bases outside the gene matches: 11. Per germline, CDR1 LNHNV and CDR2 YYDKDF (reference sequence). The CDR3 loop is CATSAQYPGQGNEQFF. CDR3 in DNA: TGTGCCACCAGCGCCCAATATCCGGGACAGGGCAATGAGCAGTTCTTC.

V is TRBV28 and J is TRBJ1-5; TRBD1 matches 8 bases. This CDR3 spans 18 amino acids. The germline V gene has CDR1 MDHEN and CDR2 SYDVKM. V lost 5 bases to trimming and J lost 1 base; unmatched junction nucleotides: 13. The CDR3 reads CASSPRQGWDGSNQPQHF. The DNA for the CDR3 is TGTGCCAGCAGTCCTAGACAGGGGTGGGATGGGAGCAATCAGCCCCAGCATTTT.

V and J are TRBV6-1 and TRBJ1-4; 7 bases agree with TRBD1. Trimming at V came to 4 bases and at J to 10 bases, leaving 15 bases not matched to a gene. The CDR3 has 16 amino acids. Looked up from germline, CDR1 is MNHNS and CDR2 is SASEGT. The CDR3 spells CASSGARDRSSGKLFF. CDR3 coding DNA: TGTGCCAGCAGTGGGGCTAGGGACAGATCTTCAGGAAAACTGTTTTTT.

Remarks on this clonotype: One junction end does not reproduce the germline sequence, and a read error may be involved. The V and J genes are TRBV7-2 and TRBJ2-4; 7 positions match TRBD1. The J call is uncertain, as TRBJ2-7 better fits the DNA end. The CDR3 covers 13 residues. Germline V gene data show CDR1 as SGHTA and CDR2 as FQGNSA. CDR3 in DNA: TGTGCTAGCAGCGCAAGAACAGGGGTCGAGCAGTACTTC. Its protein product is CASSARTGVEQYF.

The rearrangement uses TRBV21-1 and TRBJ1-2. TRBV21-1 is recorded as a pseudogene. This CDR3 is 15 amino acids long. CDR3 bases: TGTGCCAGCAGCCTCCATCTCCGGCCCAACTATGGCTACACCTTC. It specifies CASSLHLRPNYGYTF.

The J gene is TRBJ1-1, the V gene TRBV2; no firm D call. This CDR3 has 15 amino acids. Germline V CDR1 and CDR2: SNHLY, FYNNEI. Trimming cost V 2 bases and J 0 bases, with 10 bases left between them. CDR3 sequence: CASSEWLHLNTEAFF. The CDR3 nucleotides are TGTGCCAGCAGTGAATGGTTGCACTTGAACACTGAAGCTTTCTTT.

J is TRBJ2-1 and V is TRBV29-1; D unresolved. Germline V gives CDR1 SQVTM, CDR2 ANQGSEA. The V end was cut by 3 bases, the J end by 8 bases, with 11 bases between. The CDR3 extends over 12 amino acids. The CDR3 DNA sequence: TGCAGCGTTGACAGGACCGAGGATGAGCAGTTCTTC. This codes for CSVDRTEDEQFF.

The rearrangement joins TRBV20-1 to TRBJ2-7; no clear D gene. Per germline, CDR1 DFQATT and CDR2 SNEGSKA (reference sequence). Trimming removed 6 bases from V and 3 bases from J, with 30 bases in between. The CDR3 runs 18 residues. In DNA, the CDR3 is TGCAGTGCAGAAGGGCCGGACGATGAATCGCCAATGGACTACGAGCAGTACTTC. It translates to CSAEGPDDESPMDYEQYF.

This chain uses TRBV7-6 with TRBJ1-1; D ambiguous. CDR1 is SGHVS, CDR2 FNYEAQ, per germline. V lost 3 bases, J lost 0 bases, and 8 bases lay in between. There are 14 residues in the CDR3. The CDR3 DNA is TGTGCCAGCAGCTTTGGTCAGTTGAACACTGAAGCTTTCTTT. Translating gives CASSFGQLNTEAFF.

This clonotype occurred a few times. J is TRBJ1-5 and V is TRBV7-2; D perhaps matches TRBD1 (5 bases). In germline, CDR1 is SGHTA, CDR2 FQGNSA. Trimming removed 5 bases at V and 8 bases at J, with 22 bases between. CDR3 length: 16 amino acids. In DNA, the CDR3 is TGTGCCAGCAGCCCAGCCGGAGGGGCATGGGGGGAGCCCCAGCATTTT. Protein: CASSPAGGAWGEPQHF.

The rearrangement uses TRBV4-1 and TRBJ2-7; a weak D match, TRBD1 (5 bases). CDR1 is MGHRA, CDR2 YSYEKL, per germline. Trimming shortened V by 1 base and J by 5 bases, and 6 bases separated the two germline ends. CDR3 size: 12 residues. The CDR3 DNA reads TGCGCCAGCAGCCAAGCAGGGAACGAGCAGTACTTC. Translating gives CASSQAGNEQYF.

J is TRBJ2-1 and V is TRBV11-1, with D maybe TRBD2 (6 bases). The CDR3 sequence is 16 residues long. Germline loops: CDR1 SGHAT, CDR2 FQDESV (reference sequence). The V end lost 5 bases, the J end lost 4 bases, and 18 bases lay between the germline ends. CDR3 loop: CASSLRGERLYNEQFF. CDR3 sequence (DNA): TGTGCCAGCAGCCTCCGCGGGGAGCGGCTTTACAATGAGCAGTTCTTC. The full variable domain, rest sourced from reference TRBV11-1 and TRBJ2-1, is EAEVAQSPRYKITEKSQAVAFWCDPISGHATLYWYRQILGQGPELLVQFQDESVVDDSQLPKDRFSAERLKGVDSTLKIQPAELGDSAMYLCASSLRGERLYNEQFFGPGTRLTVL.

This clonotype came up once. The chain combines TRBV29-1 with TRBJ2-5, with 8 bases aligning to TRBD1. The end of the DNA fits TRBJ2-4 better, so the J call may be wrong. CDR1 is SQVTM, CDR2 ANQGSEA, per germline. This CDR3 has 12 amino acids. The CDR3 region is CSVQTGEDIQYF. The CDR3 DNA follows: TGCAGCGTTCAGACAGGGGAGGACATTCAGTACTTC.

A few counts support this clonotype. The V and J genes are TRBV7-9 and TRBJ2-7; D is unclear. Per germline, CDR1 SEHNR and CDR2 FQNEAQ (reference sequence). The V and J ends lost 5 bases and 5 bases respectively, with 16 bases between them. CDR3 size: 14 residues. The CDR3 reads CASSAHLPQDEQYF. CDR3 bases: TGTGCCAGCAGCGCACATCTACCCCAAGACGAGCAGTACTTC.

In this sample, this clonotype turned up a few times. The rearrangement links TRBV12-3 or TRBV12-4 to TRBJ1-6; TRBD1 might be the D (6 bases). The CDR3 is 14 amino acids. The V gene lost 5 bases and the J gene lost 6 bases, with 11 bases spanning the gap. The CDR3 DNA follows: TGTGCCAGCAGTCCTCAGGGGCTTAATTCACCCCTCCACTTT. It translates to CASSPQGLNSPLHF.

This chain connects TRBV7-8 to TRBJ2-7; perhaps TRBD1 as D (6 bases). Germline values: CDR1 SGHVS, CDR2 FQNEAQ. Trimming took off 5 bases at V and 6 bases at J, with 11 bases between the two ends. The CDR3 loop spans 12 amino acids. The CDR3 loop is CASSRTGTEQYF. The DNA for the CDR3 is TGTGCCAGCAGCCGAACAGGGACCGAGCAGTACTTC. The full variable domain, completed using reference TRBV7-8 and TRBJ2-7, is GAGVSQSPRYKVAKRGQDVALRCDPISGHVSLFWYQQALGQGPEFLTYFQNEAQLDKSGLPSDRFFAERPEGSVSTLKIQRTQQEDSAVYLCASSRTGTEQYFGPGTRLTVT.

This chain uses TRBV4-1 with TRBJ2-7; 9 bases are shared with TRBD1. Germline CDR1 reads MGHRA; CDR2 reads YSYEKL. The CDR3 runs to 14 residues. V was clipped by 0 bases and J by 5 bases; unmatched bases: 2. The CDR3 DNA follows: TGCGCCAGCAGCCAAGAACGGACAGGGGACGAGCAGTACTTC. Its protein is CASSQERTGDEQYF.

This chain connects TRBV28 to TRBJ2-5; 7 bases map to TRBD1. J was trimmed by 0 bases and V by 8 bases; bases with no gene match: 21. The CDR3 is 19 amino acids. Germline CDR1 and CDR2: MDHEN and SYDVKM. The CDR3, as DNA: TGTGCCAGCGAAACACAGAAAATAACAGGGGCCCAGTACCAAGAGACCCAGTACTTC. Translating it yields CASETQKITGAQYQETQYF.

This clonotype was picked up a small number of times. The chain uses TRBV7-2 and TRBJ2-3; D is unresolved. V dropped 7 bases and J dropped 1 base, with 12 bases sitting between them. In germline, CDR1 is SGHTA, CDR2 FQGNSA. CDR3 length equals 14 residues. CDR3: CASTLGRRTDTQYF. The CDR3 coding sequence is TGTGCCAGCACTTTAGGCAGGCGCACAGATACGCAGTATTTT.

The CDR3 coding sequence is TGCGCCAGCAGTGAAAGTAACACTGAAGCTTTCTTT. Translated, it gives CASSESNTEAFF. The chain uses TRBV10-1 and TRBJ1-1; D is undetermined. V was trimmed by 3 bases and J by 2 bases, leaving 4 bases between them. There are 12 residues in the CDR3. The germline CDR1 and CDR2 sequences are WNHNN and SYGVQD (reference sequence).

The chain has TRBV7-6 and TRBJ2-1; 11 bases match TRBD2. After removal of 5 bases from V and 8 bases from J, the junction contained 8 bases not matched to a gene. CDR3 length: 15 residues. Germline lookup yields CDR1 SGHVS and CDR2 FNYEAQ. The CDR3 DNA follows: TGTGCCAGCAGCGTTAGCGGGAGGGCCCCCCATGAGCAGTTCTTC. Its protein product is CASSVSGRAPHEQFF.

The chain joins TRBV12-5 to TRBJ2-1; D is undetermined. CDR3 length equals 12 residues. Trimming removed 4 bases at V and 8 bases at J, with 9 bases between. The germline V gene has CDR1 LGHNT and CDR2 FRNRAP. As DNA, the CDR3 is TGTGCTAGTGGTTCCTACACAGATGAGCAGTTCTTC. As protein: CASGSYTDEQFF.

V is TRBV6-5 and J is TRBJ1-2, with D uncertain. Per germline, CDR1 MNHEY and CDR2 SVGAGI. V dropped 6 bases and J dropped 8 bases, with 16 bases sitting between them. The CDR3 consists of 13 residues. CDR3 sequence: CASRTGSPRGYTF. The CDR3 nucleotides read TGTGCCAGCAGGACGGGCAGTCCTCGGGGCTACACCTTC.

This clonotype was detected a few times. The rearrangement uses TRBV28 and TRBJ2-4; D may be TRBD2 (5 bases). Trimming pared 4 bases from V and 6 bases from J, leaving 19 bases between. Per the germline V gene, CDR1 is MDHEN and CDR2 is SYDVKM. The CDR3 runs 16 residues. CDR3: CASSYSQDVGGNIQYF. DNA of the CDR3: TGTGCCAGCAGTTACTCCCAGGATGTCGGAGGAAACATTCAGTACTTC.